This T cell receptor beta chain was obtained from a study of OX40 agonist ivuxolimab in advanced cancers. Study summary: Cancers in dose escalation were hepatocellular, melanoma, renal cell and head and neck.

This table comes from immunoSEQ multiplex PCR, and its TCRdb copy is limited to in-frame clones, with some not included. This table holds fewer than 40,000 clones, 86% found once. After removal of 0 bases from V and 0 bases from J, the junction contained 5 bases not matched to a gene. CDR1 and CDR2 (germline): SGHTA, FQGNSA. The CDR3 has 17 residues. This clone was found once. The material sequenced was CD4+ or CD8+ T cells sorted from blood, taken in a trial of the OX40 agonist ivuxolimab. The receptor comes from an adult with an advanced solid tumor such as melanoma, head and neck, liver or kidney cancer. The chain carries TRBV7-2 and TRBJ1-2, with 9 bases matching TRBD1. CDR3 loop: CASSLARDRVANYGYTF. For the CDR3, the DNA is TGTGCCAGCAGCTTAGCGCGGGACAGGGTAGCTAACTATGGCTACACCTTC.